The 13 T cell receptor beta chains given below trace back to one sample, sequenced in a study of blood T cells in healthy people across ages. PCR was performed a second time for about 7 to 12 cycles using a sample-barcoded 5' primer and a J-beta primer mix. Via MiXCR, TCRdb re-called the 5' RACE reads, giving one row per CDR3 protein. The table includes roughly 800,000 distinct CDR3 sequences, 55% to 75% detected once. Sequenced: blood. The receptors derive from a young man in good health.

This clonotype occurred a few times. The chain combines TRBV9 with TRBJ1-6; 7 positions match TRBD1. J lost 1 base, V lost 4 bases, and 8 bases had no gene match. The length of the CDR3 is 17 residues. CDR1 and CDR2 from the germline V gene are SGDLS and YYNGEE. This CDR3 is CASSIDRVASYNSPLHF. The CDR3, as DNA: TGTGCCAGCAGCATAGACAGGGTGGCGTCCTATAATTCACCCCTCCACTTT.

This chain uses TRBV28 with TRBJ2-5; tentatively, D is TRBD1 (5 bases). The J call may be incorrect, as the DNA end agrees better with TRBJ2-7. Germline loops: CDR1 MDHEN, CDR2 SYDVKM. This CDR3 has 11 residues. DNA for the CDR3: TGTGCCAGCACCCAGGGTAGCGAGCAGTACTTC. It translates to CASTQGSEQYF.

This rearrangement joins TRBV6-1 to TRBJ2-7; no reliable D call. Gene TRBJ2-5 matches the end of the DNA better, so the J call may be wrong. Looked up from germline, CDR1 is MNHNS and CDR2 is SASEGT. The CDR3 is made up of 16 amino acids. CDR3 DNA: TGTGCCAGCAGTGAAGTCTCCAGACACGGGTGGGAGACCCAGTACTTC. Its protein is CASSEVSRHGWETQYF.

The chain carries TRBV30 and TRBJ2-7; D possibly matches TRBD1 or TRBD2 (6 bases each). Germline loops: CDR1 GTSNPN, CDR2 SVGIG (reference sequence). The V end lost 7 bases, the J end lost 3 bases, and 13 bases lay between the germline ends. The CDR3 sequence is 12 residues long. CDR3 sequence (DNA): TGTGCCTCCCAAGGGGGGTTCTACGAGCAGTACTTC. Protein product: CASQGGFYEQYF. Filled out from reference TRBV30 and TRBJ2-7, the complete variable domain reads SQTIHQWPATLVQPVGSPLSLECTVEGTSNPNLYWYRQAAGRGLQLLFYSVGIGQISSEVPQNLSASRPQDRQFILSSKKLLLSDSGFYLCASQGGFYEQYFGPGTRLTVT.

V is TRBV5-1 and J is TRBJ1-5, with D perhaps TRBD1 (6 bases). The CDR3 consists of 14 residues. Germline V gene data show CDR1 as SGHRS and CDR2 as YFSETQ. V gave up 4 bases and J gave up 7 bases, with 15 bases separating them. This chain's CDR3 is CASSQTGSGQPQHF. CDR3 sequence (DNA): TGCGCCAGCAGCCAGACAGGCTCGGGACAGCCCCAGCATTTT.

The chain joins TRBV28 to TRBJ2-7; TRBD2 might be the D (5 bases). The CDR3 loop spans 14 amino acids. From germline, CDR1 is MDHEN and CDR2 SYDVKM. Trimming shortened V by 6 bases and J by 1 base, and 13 bases separated the two germline ends. Written as DNA, the CDR3 is TGTGCCAGCAGGTTCCCCGGGAATTCCTACGAGCAGTACTTC. Its translation is CASRFPGNSYEQYF.

This clonotype was seen a handful of times. At one end, the junction sequence differs from germline, possibly due to a read error. The chain recombines TRBV7-7 with TRBJ2-5; D remains unclear. Germline V gene sequence: CDR1 SSHAT, CDR2 FNYEAQ (reference sequence). This CDR3 spans 13 amino acids. CDR3 residues: CASSPLPGQTQYF. CDR3 bases: TGTGCTAGCAGCCCCCTTCCCGGTCAGACCCAGTACTTC.

The V and J genes are TRBV9 and TRBJ2-1, with D uncertain. Per the germline V gene, CDR1 is SGDLS and CDR2 is YYNGEE. Trimming cost V 0 bases and J 9 bases, with 10 bases left between them. CDR3 length: 13 residues. The CDR3 bases are TGTGCCAGCAGCGTAGTTAGTTCTGGTGAGCAGTTCTTC. Protein sequence: CASSVVSSGEQFF.

CDR3 sequence: CASRFGGTGGEQYF. CDR3 in DNA: TGTGCCAGCAGGTTTGGAGGGACCGGTGGCGAGCAGTACTTC. This rearrangement joins TRBV7-6 to TRBJ2-7, with D perhaps matching TRBD2 (6 bases). V was shortened by 6 bases and J by 6 bases, with 18 bases between the two germline ends. Germline-derived CDR1 and CDR2 are SGHVS and FNYEAQ. The CDR3 extends over 14 amino acids.

This clonotype was observed a few times. The chain is built from TRBV4-2 and TRBJ2-4; maybe TRBD1 (6 bases). The J call could be wrong; TRBJ2-7 is a better fit for the DNA end. This CDR3 spans 18 amino acids. The germline CDR1 and CDR2 sequences are LGHNA and YNFKEQ. CDR3 region: CASSLRLTRPDRRYEQYF. CDR3 coding DNA: TGTGCCAGCAGCCTTCGCTTAACGCGCCCTGACAGGAGGTACGAGCAGTACTTC.

The chain recombines TRBV6-6 with TRBJ1-4; 10 nucleotides align to TRBD1. Germline V gives CDR1 MNHNY, CDR2 SVGAGI (reference sequence). This CDR3 is 17 amino acids long. The V gene end was trimmed by 6 bases and the J gene end by 9 bases; junction bases not matched to a gene: 16. CDR3 in DNA: TGTGCCAGCAGCCCCGGGACAGGGGTAGGGGTAATGAAAAAACTGTTTTTT. The encoded protein is CASSPGTGVGVMKKLFF.

The chain couples TRBV4-1 to TRBJ1-5; TRBD1 matches at 7 bases. The V segment lost 3 bases and the J segment 9 bases; nucleotides outside the gene matches: 8. CDR3 length: 14 residues. The V gene's germline CDR1 is MGHRA and CDR2 YSYEKL. In nucleotides, the CDR3 is TGCGCCAGCAGCCAGGCGGACAGGATCGGGCCCCAGCATTTT. Protein: CASSQADRIGPQHF.

This clonotype came up once. The genes are TRBV11-2 and TRBJ2-3; D possibly uses TRBD1 or TRBD2 (7 bases each). This CDR3 spans 21 amino acids. Germline CDR1 SGHAT, CDR2 FQNNGV. V was cut by 0 bases and J by 4 bases, with 29 bases left in between. In DNA form, the CDR3 reads TGTGCCAGCAGCTTAGATCGTGGCAGGGGGACCGGGACTAATTTCCCAGATACGCAGTATTTT. Translation gives CASSLDRGRGTGTNFPDTQYF.